The 13 T cell receptor beta chains below come from one sample, sequenced in a study of vaccination and CD4 T cells after COVID-19. As to treatment: approximately 11-day PBMC culture with coronavirus spike peptide pools or control peptides (ViraFEST assay). Oncomine TCR Beta short-read sequencing was applied to DNA from cultured CD4+ T cells. TCRdb reprocessed the PCR reads with MiXCR, giving one entry per CDR3 protein. The table shows about 19,000 distinct CDR3 sequences, with under 65% occurring only once. Antigen specificity for these receptors is unknown. The input for sequencing was CD4+ T cells from blood, cultured in vitro, taken after SARS-CoV-2 vaccination. These receptor sequences come from a human donor who had recovered from COVID-19.

This CDR3 is CASSQRAGARPGANVLTF. The CDR3 bases are TGCGCCAGCAGCCAAAGGGCGGGAGCTCGTCCTGGGGCCAACGTCCTGACTTTC. The chain links TRBV4-1 to TRBJ2-6, with 7 bases identical to TRBD2. V gave up 2 bases and J gave up 2 bases; unmatched junction bases: 9. In germline, CDR1 is MGHRA, CDR2 YSYEKL. The CDR3 runs 18 residues.

The chain has TRBV19 and TRBJ1-1; 10 bases map to TRBD1. CDR1 is LNHDA and CDR2 is SQIVND in the germline V gene (reference sequence). V shed 1 base, J shed 1 base, and the junction held 6 bases outside the gene matches. This CDR3 comprises 17 residues. CDR3 protein: CASSIARQGAGNTEAFF. CDR3 DNA sequence: TGTGCCAGTAGTATAGCCCGACAGGGGGCTGGGAACACTGAAGCTTTCTTT.

The rearrangement uses TRBV20-1 and TRBJ2-5; 7 nucleotides align to TRBD1. Losses at the gene ends were 6 bases for V and 2 bases for J; bases not matched to a gene: 12. Germline V CDR1 and CDR2: DFQATT, SNEGSKA (reference sequence). The CDR3 sequence is 15 residues long. In DNA, the CDR3 is TGCAGTGCCCAGCAGGGGGTCGGGGCTCAAGAGACCCAGTACTTC. Protein: CSAQQGVGAQETQYF.

This clonotype has a handful of counts. This chain uses TRBV20-1 with TRBJ1-2, with 9 nucleotides matching TRBD1. J was trimmed by 5 bases and V by 1 base; bases with no gene match: 8. Germline CDR1 is DFQATT and CDR2 is SNEGSKA (reference sequence). The CDR3 contains 15 residues. CDR3 sequence: CSARAPGQGFYGYTF. In nucleotides, the CDR3 is TGCAGTGCTAGAGCCCCGGGACAGGGATTTTATGGCTACACCTTC.

The chain uses TRBV6-1 and TRBJ1-1; perhaps TRBD1 as D (6 bases). The CDR3 length is 14 residues. Germline V gene data show CDR1 as MNHNS and CDR2 as SASEGT. V was trimmed by 6 bases and J by 0 bases, leaving 11 bases between them. The CDR3 sequence is CASSPGALNTEAFF. The CDR3 DNA sequence: TGTGCCAGCAGCCCAGGGGCCCTGAACACTGAAGCTTTCTTT.

The chain employs TRBV29-1 and TRBJ1-2, with D perhaps matching TRBD1 (5 bases). Trimming took 2 bases from V and 5 from J, leaving 15 bases between them. From germline, CDR1 is SQVTM and CDR2 ANQGSEA. This CDR3 contains 14 residues. The DNA for the CDR3 is TGCAGCGTTGAAAGCGGGACGCGGGTTTATGGCTACACCTTC. Protein product: CSVESGTRVYGYTF. Combining the CDR3 with reference TRBV29-1 and TRBJ1-2 gives the whole variable domain SAVISQKPSRDICQRGTSLTIQCQVDSQVTMMFWYRQQPGQSLTLIATANQGSEATYESGFVIDKFPISRPNLTFSTLTVSNMSPEDSSIYLCSVESGTRVYGYTFGSGTRLTVV.

This chain uses TRBV19 with TRBJ1-5, with no clear D. V gave up 4 bases and J gave up 4 bases, with 8 bases separating them. The CDR3 loop spans 13 amino acids. Germline CDR1 is LNHDA and CDR2 is SQIVND (reference sequence). The CDR3 loop reads CASSRAVNQPQHF. CDR3 nucleotide sequence: TGTGCCAGTAGTAGGGCAGTAAATCAGCCCCAGCATTTT.

The V call is TRBV5-1, the J call TRBJ1-5; D possibly corresponds to TRBD1 (5 bases). This CDR3 has 15 residues. The germline V and J ends were trimmed by 0 bases and 6 bases, with 13 bases remaining between them. CDR1 is SGHRS and CDR2 is YFSETQ in the germline V gene. The CDR3 DNA sequence: TGCGCCAGCAGCTTGGAGAGCGGGGCAGGTCAGCCCCAGCATTTT. It yields the protein CASSLESGAGQPQHF.

This clonotype was observed a single time. In DNA, the CDR3 is TGTGCCAGCAGCCCGACACGGTCACCCCTCCACTTT. It specifies CASSPTRSPLHF. The rearrangement uses TRBV12-3 or TRBV12-4 and TRBJ1-6; D not resolved. Trimming shortened V by 6 bases and J by 10 bases, and 10 bases separated the two germline ends. This CDR3 spans 12 amino acids.

The V call is TRBV19, the J call TRBJ1-5; 7 bases are a match to TRBD1. Germline CDR1 is LNHDA and CDR2 is SQIVND (reference sequence). The junction had 8 bases not matched to a gene; V was cut back by 5 bases and J by 7 bases. CDR3 length: 14 residues. CDR3 sequence: CASSQDRESQPQHF. CDR3 sequence (DNA): TGTGCCAGTAGTCAAGACAGGGAGAGCCAGCCCCAGCATTTT.

This sequence joins TRBV20-1 and TRBJ2-1, with no clear D. V lost 0 bases to trimming and J lost 8 bases, with 8 bases between them. CDR3 length: 12 amino acids. Germline CDR1 and CDR2: DFQATT and SNEGSKA (reference sequence). The CDR3, as DNA: TGCAGTGCTAGAGATTATACAGATGAGCAGTTCTTC. Residues: CSARDYTDEQFF.

This chain uses TRBV2 with TRBJ1-1; 7 bases match TRBD1. From germline, CDR1 is SNHLY and CDR2 FYNNEI. This CDR3 is 14 amino acids long. The J segment lost 4 bases and the V segment lost 3 bases, leaving 5 bases of the junction unmatched. The DNA for the CDR3 is TGTGCCAGCAGTGACTTAGGGGGCAGCACTGAAGCTTTCTTT. This codes for CASSDLGGSTEAFF.

V is TRBV6-2 or TRBV6-3 and J is TRBJ1-1, with 10 bases identical to TRBD1. Germline V gene data show CDR1 as MNHEY and CDR2 as SVGEGT. This CDR3 has 17 residues. Unmatched junction bases numbered 14, after V lost 6 bases and J lost 4 bases. Here the CDR3 reads CASSRTGTGATGTEAFF. In DNA, the CDR3 is TGTGCCAGCAGCCGAACCGGGACAGGGGCTACCGGCACTGAAGCTTTCTTT.